Below, 32 T cell receptor beta chains from the same sample are listed, as sequenced in a study of cytomegalovirus exposure and HLA in healthy donors. Vbeta (60) and Jbeta (13) primers were used in the PCR. Clones were sequenced by immunoSEQ multiplex PCR, and TCRdb holds only the in-frame ones, with some missing. Of about 250,000 clones listed, just under 80% are singletons. The specimen sequenced was PBMCs. All receptors come from a boy younger than 18 in good health and CMV-seronegative.

This rearrangement joins TRBV10-2 to TRBJ2-3; a weak D match, TRBD2 (6 bases). This CDR3 comprises 17 residues. Germline CDR1 is WSHSY and CDR2 is SAAADI. V shed 2 bases and J shed 2 bases, with 17 bases lying between them. The CDR3 reads CASSEPWRVGFTDTQYF. The CDR3 nucleotides read TGCGCCAGCAGTGAGCCGTGGAGGGTCGGCTTCACAGATACGCAGTATTTT.

DNA of the CDR3: TGTGCCTGGGGAGAGGCGAGCTCCTACGAGCAGTACTTC. Its translation: CAWGEASSYEQYF. The V and J genes are TRBV30 and TRBJ2-7; D gene unclear. The V and J ends lost 5 bases and 0 bases respectively, with 11 bases between them. In germline, CDR1 is GTSNPN, CDR2 SVGIG (reference sequence). The CDR3 is made up of 13 amino acids.

CDR3 nucleotides: TGCAGCGTGGAGACAGGGACCACTGAAGCTTTCTTT. Protein: CSVETGTTEAFF. The rearrangement uses TRBV29-1 and TRBJ1-1; 7 nucleotides match TRBD1. This CDR3 has 12 amino acids. Losses at the gene ends were 6 bases for V and 4 bases for J; bases not matched to a gene: 5. In germline, CDR1 is SQVTM, CDR2 ANQGSEA.

The V gene is TRBV19, the J gene TRBJ1-5, with D unresolved. Germline V lookup: CDR1 LNHDA, CDR2 SQIVND (reference sequence). The CDR3 contains 16 residues. The V and J ends lost 1 base and 7 bases respectively, with 17 bases between them. CDR3 nucleotides: TGTGCCAGTAGTATAGGACACCCCGGTTTAAGGCAGCCCCAGCATTTT. Its protein product is CASSIGHPGLRQPQHF.

V and J are TRBV29-1 and TRBJ1-1, with 7 bases aligning to TRBD1. V shed 4 bases, J shed 4 bases, and the junction held 12 bases outside the gene matches. The V gene's germline CDR1 is SQVTM and CDR2 ANQGSEA. This CDR3 has 15 amino acids. The chain's CDR3 is CSVGYRGMLGTEAFF. The DNA for the CDR3 is TGCAGCGTTGGCTACAGGGGAATGTTAGGCACTGAAGCTTTCTTT.

This clone was counted a few times. The J gene is TRBJ1-4, the V gene TRBV18; 8 nucleotides match TRBD1. V was clipped by 0 bases and J by 4 bases; unmatched bases: 7. CDR1 and CDR2 from the germline V gene are KGHSH and LQKENI. The CDR3 is 17 amino acids. CDR3 protein: CASSPPSGDRFNEKLFF. CDR3 DNA sequence: TGTGCCAGCTCACCACCATCCGGGGACAGGTTTAATGAAAAACTGTTTTTT. Full variable domain (remainder filled in from reference TRBV18 and TRBJ1-4): NAGVMQNPRHLVRRRGQEARLRCSPMKGHSHVYWYRQLPEEGLKFMVYLQKENIIDESGMPKERFSAEFPKEGPSILRIQQVVRGDSAAYFCASSPPSGDRFNEKLFFGSGTQLSVL.

The rearrangement joins TRBV19 to TRBJ2-5; D gene uncertain. The V gene's germline CDR1 is LNHDA and CDR2 SQIVND (reference sequence). Deletions cut 1 base from V and 2 bases from J, with 8 bases between. The length of the CDR3 is 14 residues. Here the CDR3 reads CASSIGAEQETQYF. The DNA of the CDR3 is TGTGCCAGTAGTATAGGGGCCGAGCAAGAGACCCAGTACTTC. The whole variable domain, filled in from reference TRBV19 and TRBJ2-5, reads DGGITQSPKYLFRKEGQNVTLSCEQNLNHDAMYWYRQDPGQGLRLIYYSQIVNDFQKGDIAEGYSVSREKKESFPLTVTSAQKNPTAFYLCASSIGAEQETQYFGPGTRLLVL.

V and J are TRBV18 and TRBJ1-1; D might be TRBD1 (5 bases). CDR3 length: 16 residues. Per the germline V gene, CDR1 is KGHSH and CDR2 is LQKENI. V gave up 0 bases and J gave up 4 bases, with 15 bases separating them. CDR3 nucleotide sequence: TGTGCCAGCTCACCACCACAGGACAAGTGGGGCACTGAAGCTTTCTTT. As protein: CASSPPQDKWGTEAFF.

This clone showed up just a few times. The J gene is TRBJ1-2, the V gene TRBV19; TRBD1 might be the D (5 bases). The CDR3 sequence is 14 residues long. V was clipped by 5 bases and J by 3 bases, with 13 bases between them. Germline CDR1 LNHDA, CDR2 SQIVND (reference sequence). The CDR3 protein is CASSRTGGYYGYTF. In nucleotides, the CDR3 is TGTGCCAGTAGTCGCACAGGCGGCTACTATGGCTACACCTTC.

The chain has TRBV19 and TRBJ1-5, with D tentatively TRBD1 (5 bases). Trimming took off 5 bases at V and 10 bases at J, with 12 bases between the two ends. CDR1 LNHDA and CDR2 SQIVND come from the germline V gene (reference sequence). The CDR3 covers 12 residues. The CDR3 DNA is TGTGCCAGTAGTTTATTAGGACAACCCCAGCATTTT. This encodes CASSLLGQPQHF.

J is TRBJ1-5 and V is TRBV2; maybe TRBD1 (6 bases). Between the trimmed V and J ends, which lost 3 bases and 1 base, there was a span of 7 bases. The CDR3 is made up of 14 amino acids. Germline CDR1 reads SNHLY; CDR2 reads FYNNEI. In DNA, the CDR3 is TGTGCCAGCAGTGATAGGGGGAGCAATCAGCCCCAGCATTTT. Its translation is CASSDRGSNQPQHF.

The CDR3 DNA sequence: TGTGCCAGCAGCTTCGGGAGCCTTAGTTTCTCTGGAAACACCATATATTTT. Amino acid sequence: CASSFGSLSFSGNTIYF. V gene TRBV5-5 combines with J gene TRBJ1-3; the D is unclear. V lost 2 bases, J lost 0 bases, and 15 bases lay in between. Germline CDR1 is SGHKS and CDR2 is YYEKEE (reference sequence). The CDR3 runs to 17 residues.

This chain links TRBV10-3 with TRBJ1-1; 8 nucleotides match TRBD1. CDR1 is ENHRY and CDR2 is SYGVKD in the germline V gene. V was pared by 3 bases and J by 11 bases, with 8 bases of the junction left unmatched. There are 13 residues in the CDR3. The CDR3 loop is CAISDGQGRTAFF. DNA for the CDR3: TGTGCCATCAGTGACGGACAGGGTAGAACGGCTTTCTTT.

This clone came up once. The V and J genes are TRBV5-1 and TRBJ2-7; 9 bases map to TRBD1. This CDR3 spans 15 amino acids. Trimming took 0 bases from V and 4 from J; bases not matched to a gene: 5. The germline CDR1 and CDR2 sequences are SGHRS and YFSETQ. CDR3 nucleotide sequence: TGCGCCAGCAGCTTGGCACAGGGGGCTGGGTACGAGCAGTACTTC. It is translated as CASSLAQGAGYEQYF.

The genes are TRBV6-6 and TRBJ2-7, with D maybe TRBD2 (7 bases). Germline CDR1 reads MNHNY; CDR2 reads SVGAGI (reference sequence). There are 16 residues in the CDR3. V was clipped by 4 bases and J by 6 bases, with 22 bases between them. The CDR3 sequence: CASSFPIAGEGVEQYF. DNA of the CDR3: TGTGCCAGCAGTTTCCCGATCGCGGGAGAGGGGGTCGAGCAGTACTTC.

The rearrangement joins TRBV6-6 to TRBJ1-4; TRBD1 is a possible D gene (6 bases). The length of the CDR3 is 15 residues. The germline V gene encodes CDR1 MNHNY and CDR2 SVGAGI (reference sequence). Trimming pared 0 bases from V and 7 bases from J, leaving 12 bases between. The CDR3 DNA reads as TGTGCCAGCAGTTACTCGTTGTCAGGGGTTGAAAAACTGTTTTTT. Protein: CASSYSLSGVEKLFF.

This clone was found once. This chain links TRBV6-1 with TRBJ1-1, with D possibly being TRBD1 (6 bases). The germline CDR1 and CDR2 sequences are MNHNS and SASEGT. This CDR3 contains 14 residues. V was pared by 2 bases and J by 1 base, with 8 bases between. In DNA, the CDR3 is TGTGCCAGCAGTGAACACAGGGCGAACACTGAAGCTTTCTTT. Its protein is CASSEHRANTEAFF.

The chain recombines TRBV5-1 with TRBJ2-1; possible D gene TRBD2, 7 bases. The germline V gene encodes CDR1 SGHRS and CDR2 YFSETQ. The CDR3 has 17 residues. Trimming cost V 0 bases and J 8 bases, with 21 bases left between them. In DNA, the CDR3 is TGCGCCAGCAGCTTGGCGGGCGGGGGCCCTGGTCTCCATGAGCAGTTCTTC. Its translation: CASSLAGGGPGLHEQFF.

Turning to this clone: Its ends do not fully match the called genes, so a read error is possible. Different DNA sequences within this sample yield the same CDR3. This chain joins TRBV5-1 and TRBJ1-4, with D possibly matching TRBD1 (6 bases). The CDR3 covers 15 residues. In germline, CDR1 is SGHRS, CDR2 YFSETQ. The CDR3: CASSLSGTTNEKLFF. CDR3 DNA: TGCGCCAGCAGCTTGTCGGGGACAACGAATGAAAAACTGTTTTTT.

The chain recombines TRBV7-8 with TRBJ2-7, with TRBD1 identical over 9 bases. Germline trimming cut 2 bases from V and 1 base from J; bases unmatched to any gene: 6. Germline loops: CDR1 SGHVS, CDR2 FQNEAQ. The CDR3 runs to 16 residues. CDR3 protein: CASSLRPGTGSYEQYF. CDR3 bases: TGTGCCAGCAGCTTACGGCCCGGGACAGGGTCCTACGAGCAGTACTTC.

This sequence joins TRBV7-2 and TRBJ2-1; D gene uncertain. The CDR3 extends over 16 amino acids. The germline gives CDR1 SGHTA, CDR2 FQGNSA. V lost 1 base, J lost 4 bases, and 14 bases lay in between. Here the CDR3 DNA reads TGTGCCAGCAGCTTAGACTTGGTGGCTAGTTACAATGAGCAGTTCTTC. This gives the protein CASSLDLVASYNEQFF.

The chain links TRBV6-5 to TRBJ2-2; D perhaps matches TRBD1 (6 bases). Germline loops: CDR1 MNHEY, CDR2 SVGAGI. Trimming left V 1 base short and J 5 bases short, with 14 bases between. This CDR3 spans 16 amino acids. Written as DNA, the CDR3 is TGTGCCAGCAGTTACTACAGGGTAGGGTCGACCGGGGAGCTGTTTTTT. Encoded protein: CASSYYRVGSTGELFF.

V and J are TRBV6-5 and TRBJ1-4; 7 nucleotides align to TRBD1. V was clipped by 2 bases and J by 5 bases; unmatched bases: 2. CDR1 MNHEY and CDR2 SVGAGI come from the germline V gene. The CDR3 spans 14 residues. The CDR3 DNA follows: TGTGCCAGCAGTTACGACAGGGAAAATGAAAAACTGTTTTTT. It is translated as CASSYDRENEKLFF.

The chain is built from TRBV6-6 and TRBJ1-4; 8 nucleotides line up with TRBD1. The CDR3 runs 15 residues. Germline values: CDR1 MNHNY, CDR2 SVGAGI (reference sequence). With V trimmed by 2 bases and J by 4 bases, 3 bases remained unmatched. CDR3: CASSYTDRGNEKLFF. The CDR3 nucleotides read TGTGCCAGCAGTTACACCGACAGGGGTAATGAAAAACTGTTTTTT.

V is TRBV15 and J is TRBJ1-1; 10 nucleotides align to TRBD1. The germline gives CDR1 LNHNV, CDR2 YYDKDF (reference sequence). This CDR3 is built from 17 residues. V gave up 0 bases and J gave up 2 bases; unmatched junction bases: 6. The CDR3 reads CATSRDDGTGDNTEAFF. The CDR3 DNA sequence: TGTGCCACCAGCAGAGATGACGGGACAGGGGACAACACTGAAGCTTTCTTT.

This chain joins TRBV28 and TRBJ1-4; D not resolved. CDR1 and CDR2 (germline): MDHEN, SYDVKM. This CDR3 has 14 amino acids. The V end was cut by 8 bases, the J end by 0 bases, with 10 bases between. The CDR3 DNA reads as TGTGCCAGCTGCAGGCCTGCAACTAATGAAAAACTGTTTTTT. Its protein product is CASCRPATNEKLFF.

This chain joins TRBV27 and TRBJ2-7, with D maybe TRBD2 (6 bases). Germline V gene data show CDR1 as MNHEY and CDR2 as SMNVEV (reference sequence). The ends were cut back, 0 bases at V and 2 bases at J, with 8 bases in the middle. The CDR3 extends over 14 amino acids. This CDR3 is CASSLSVAAYEQYF. CDR3 nucleotide sequence: TGTGCCAGCAGTTTATCGGTAGCGGCCTACGAGCAGTACTTC.

This clone was counted a single time. The rearrangement uses TRBV13 and TRBJ2-3; maybe TRBD2 (5 bases). The CDR3 is made up of 13 amino acids. Germline loops: CDR1 PRHDT, CDR2 FYEKMQ (reference sequence). The V end lost 8 bases, the J end lost 2 bases, and 11 bases lay between the germline ends. The CDR3 DNA is TGTGCCAGCGGGGAGACGAACACAGATACGCAGTATTTT. This gives the protein CASGETNTDTQYF.

The chain uses TRBV6-1 and TRBJ2-5, with TRBD1 matching over 9 bases. This CDR3 comprises 13 residues. Germline CDR1 MNHNS, CDR2 SASEGT. The V segment lost 8 bases and the J segment 3 bases; nucleotides outside the gene matches: 4. The CDR3 DNA is TGTGCCAGCTTAAGACAGGGGGAAGAGACCCAGTACTTC. Its translation is CASLRQGEETQYF.

The CDR3 DNA follows: TGTGCCAGCAGCTCTAGACTAGCCGGGGCGTACAATGAGCAGTTCTTC. Translation: CASSSRLAGAYNEQFF. The V and J genes are TRBV5-6 and TRBJ2-1, with 7 nucleotides matching TRBD2. The germline V gene has CDR1 SGHDT and CDR2 YYEEEE. The CDR3 has 16 residues. J was trimmed by 4 bases and V by 3 bases; bases with no gene match: 10.

The V gene is TRBV7-3, the J gene TRBJ2-7; 7 bases agree with TRBD1. The V gene's germline CDR1 is SGHTA and CDR2 FQGTGA. This CDR3 is built from 15 residues. V shed 4 bases and J 2 bases; nucleotides not matched to a gene: 8. The CDR3 sequence is CASSSGQAFTYEQYF. The DNA of the CDR3 is TGTGCCAGCAGCTCTGGACAGGCCTTCACCTACGAGCAGTACTTC.

The chain combines TRBV7-9 with TRBJ1-1; TRBD1 might be the D (5 bases). Germline CDR1 reads SEHNR; CDR2 reads FQNEAQ (reference sequence). This CDR3 comprises 13 residues. V lost 5 bases, J lost 7 bases, and 14 bases lay in between. The CDR3 is CASSPPGGGEAFF. The CDR3 DNA reads as TGTGCCAGCAGCCCCCCCGGGGGGGGTGAAGCTTTCTTT.